Listed below are T cell receptor beta chains from one sample, sequenced in a study of beta chain features in type 1 diabetes. Here immunoSEQ multiplex PCR was the method, and the copy in TCRdb shows in-frame clones only, minus some. The profile shows 30,000 to 45,000 clones, about 65% of them singletons. The sample was Tregs from blood. These receptors were collected from a young woman in good health. Both conserved end residues are part of each CDR3. Fields, in order: CDR3 DNA, CDR3 protein, clone size, J gene, V gene, D gene. D genes are given only for firm matches. The size of a clone is reported for some rows only, either as once, few or many, or as a class for expanded clones.

cdr3_nt: TGCAGCGCCGCTTGGACAGGGGGTGATACGCAGTATTTT
cdr3_aa: CSAAWTGGDTQYF
clone_size: -
j_call: TRBJ2-3
v_call: TRBV29-1
d_call: TRBD1

cdr3_nt: TGTGCCAGCAGGCGGGACTTCTCTGGGGCCAACGTCCTGACTTTC
cdr3_aa: CASRRDFSGANVLTF
clone_size: -
j_call: TRBJ2-6
v_call: TRBV6-5
d_call: -

cdr3_nt: TGTGCCAGCCGATGGGGACTAGAGTCCTACAATGAGCAGTTCTTC
cdr3_aa: CASRWGLESYNEQFF
clone_size: -
j_call: TRBJ2-1
v_call: TRBV28
d_call: TRBD2

cdr3_nt: TGTGCCAGCAGCTTGACAGGGCGCGAGCAGTACTTC
cdr3_aa: CASSLTGREQYF
clone_size: -
j_call: TRBJ2-7
v_call: TRBV6-5
d_call: TRBD1

cdr3_nt: TGTGCCAGCAGTTTATCGGTTAGCTCTAGTGAGCAGTTCTTC
cdr3_aa: CASSLSVSSSEQFF
clone_size: -
j_call: TRBJ2-1
v_call: TRBV28
d_call: -

cdr3_nt: TGTGCCAGCAGCTTGAGGGAGGGCCAAAGCGAGCAGTACTTC
cdr3_aa: CASSLREGQSEQYF
clone_size: -
j_call: TRBJ2-7
v_call: TRBV7-9
d_call: TRBD2

cdr3_nt: TGTGCCAGCAGTTTAAGAGGGGGTTGGAGTTACGAGCAGTACTTC
cdr3_aa: CASSLRGGWSYEQYF
clone_size: -
j_call: TRBJ2-7
v_call: TRBV28
d_call: -

cdr3_nt: TGTGCCTGGACGTACGGGGGGAATGAGCAGTTCTTC
cdr3_aa: CAWTYGGNEQFF
clone_size: -
j_call: TRBJ2-1
v_call: TRBV30
d_call: TRBD2

cdr3_nt: TGTGCCAGCAGTGAATTAGGGGGGGCCTTGGACACTGAAGCTTTCTTT
cdr3_aa: CASSELGGALDTEAFF
clone_size: few
j_call: TRBJ1-1
v_call: TRBV25-1
d_call: -

cdr3_nt: TGTGCCAGCAGCGGGGAGAATTATCGCCGCTACAATGAGCAGTTCTTC
cdr3_aa: CASSGENYRRYNEQFF
clone_size: -
j_call: TRBJ2-1
v_call: TRBV5-6
d_call: -

cdr3_nt: TGTGCCATCAGGGATTCAGGGGAACAGCCCCAGCATTTT
cdr3_aa: CAIRDSGEQPQHF
clone_size: -
j_call: TRBJ1-5
v_call: TRBV10-3
d_call: -

cdr3_nt: TGCGCCAGCAGCCCGGGCTTCGGGGGCGGGGAGCTGTTTTTT
cdr3_aa: CASSPGFGGGELFF
clone_size: -
j_call: TRBJ2-2
v_call: TRBV5-1
d_call: -

cdr3_nt: TGTGCCAGCAGCGGACTAGCGGGGGGGAATGAGCAGTTCTTC
cdr3_aa: CASSGLAGGNEQFF
clone_size: -
j_call: TRBJ2-1
v_call: TRBV6-5
d_call: TRBD2

cdr3_nt: TGTGCCAGCAGCCCGAGGACTAGCGGAAGCTCCTACAATGAGCAGTTCTTC
cdr3_aa: CASSPRTSGSSYNEQFF
clone_size: -
j_call: TRBJ2-1
v_call: TRBV7-9
d_call: TRBD2

cdr3_nt: TGCGCCAGCGTGGGACTAGCGGGAGTTGGAGGGGTCGAGCAGTACTTC
cdr3_aa: CASVGLAGVGGVEQYF
clone_size: -
j_call: TRBJ2-7
v_call: TRBV10-2
d_call: TRBD2

cdr3_nt: TGTGCCAGCAGCCCTACAGGGGTAGTGACAGATACGCAGTATTTT
cdr3_aa: CASSPTGVVTDTQYF
clone_size: few
j_call: TRBJ2-3
v_call: TRBV7-9
d_call: TRBD1

cdr3_nt: TGTGCCAGCAGTTACGCGGCAGAAGCCTACGAGCAGTACTTC
cdr3_aa: CASSYAAEAYEQYF
clone_size: -
j_call: TRBJ2-7
v_call: TRBV6-5
d_call: -

cdr3_nt: TGCAGCGTACCTGGGACAGGGTCTGGCTACACCTTC
cdr3_aa: CSVPGTGSGYTF
clone_size: -
j_call: TRBJ1-2
v_call: TRBV29-1
d_call: TRBD1

cdr3_nt: TGTGCCAGCAGTTCCCCGGGGTCATACGAGCAGTACTTC
cdr3_aa: CASSSPGSYEQYF
clone_size: -
j_call: TRBJ2-7
v_call: TRBV6-5
d_call: -

cdr3_nt: TGTGCCAGCAGCCAAGACCCGGGACTAGCGGGAGAAGAGGGTTTTACAGATACGCAGTATTTT
cdr3_aa: CASSQDPGLAGEEGFTDTQYF
clone_size: -
j_call: TRBJ2-3
v_call: TRBV4-2
d_call: TRBD2

cdr3_nt: TGTGCCAGCAGCCCATCCTACGAGCAGTACTTC
cdr3_aa: CASSPSYEQYF
clone_size: few
j_call: TRBJ2-7
v_call: TRBV7-8
d_call: -

cdr3_nt: TGTGCCAGCTTGACAGGGGGCACTTTCACTGAAGCTTTCTTT
cdr3_aa: CASLTGGTFTEAFF
clone_size: few
j_call: TRBJ1-1
v_call: TRBV7-9
d_call: TRBD1

cdr3_nt: TGTGCCAGCAGTTTTGGGCTTGGCAATCAGCCCCAGCATTTT
cdr3_aa: CASSFGLGNQPQHF
clone_size: -
j_call: TRBJ1-5
v_call: TRBV28
d_call: -

cdr3_nt: TGTGCCAGCAGTCAGCCGCCAGGGGAGACCCAGTACTTC
cdr3_aa: CASSQPPGETQYF
clone_size: -
j_call: TRBJ2-5
v_call: TRBV6-5
d_call: -

cdr3_nt: TGTGCCAGCAGTGAATTAATCGGACTGGCGAACACCGGGGAGCTGTTTTTT
cdr3_aa: CASSELIGLANTGELFF
clone_size: -
j_call: TRBJ2-2
v_call: TRBV6-1
d_call: -